These T cell receptor beta chains were read from a single sample in a study of sequential checkpoint blockade in melanoma. Sequencing was performed with immunoSEQ multiplex PCR; in TCRdb, only in-frame clones are kept and a portion is missing. The sample includes tens of thousands of clones, around four fifths of them seen just once. The sample in question was CD8+ T cells sorted from blood (inferred from file names), obtained from a patient given nivolumab and ipilimumab in sequence. These receptors came from a human donor with melanoma. CDR3s include the opening cysteine and the closing phenylalanine or tryptophan. A D gene is named only where the DNA matches it firmly. The size of a clone is reported for some rows only, either as once, few or many, or as a class for expanded clones.

cdr3_aa cdr3_nt cdr3_length d_call j_call clone_size v_call
CASSPRQGGEKLFF TGCGCCAGCAGCCCGCGACAGGGGGGTGAAAAACTGTTTTTT 14 TRBD1 TRBJ1-4 . TRBV4-1
CANRLAGEVDTQYF TGTGCCAATCGACTAGCGGGGGAAGTAGATACGCAGTATTTT 14 TRBD2 TRBJ2-3 once TRBV2
CASNILVAGRDGYTF TGTGCCAGCAACATCCTCGTTGCCGGGCGGGATGGCTACACCTTC 15 . TRBJ1-2 few TRBV28
CASSFGEKKYEQYF TGTGCCAGCAGCTTCGGGGAAAAAAAGTACGAGCAGTACTTC 14 . TRBJ2-7 . TRBV5-4
CASSPSGGAYEQYF TGTGCCAGCAGTCCCAGCGGGGGGGCCTACGAGCAGTACTTC 14 TRBD2 TRBJ2-7 . TRBV27
CASRSGGGSNEQFF TGTGCCAGCCGTTCCGGCGGCGGATCCAATGAGCAGTTCTTC 14 . TRBJ2-1 . TRBV6-4
CASSEAEAGGWYTF TGTGCCAGCAGTGAAGCGGAGGCAGGGGGATGGTACACCTTC 14 TRBD1 TRBJ1-2 . TRBV6-1
CASSPGDPGANVLTF TGTGCCAGCAGTCCAGGGGACCCTGGGGCCAACGTCCTGACTTTC 15 . TRBJ2-6 . TRBV6-5
CAVGRGAYNEQFF TGTGCCGTGGGGAGGGGTGCTTACAATGAGCAGTTCTTC 13 TRBD2 TRBJ2-1 . TRBV27
CASSVDSLYEQYF TGTGCCAGCAGTGTAGACAGTCTCTACGAGCAGTACTTC 13 . TRBJ2-7 . TRBV6-1
CASTLGDGTYEQYF TGTGCCAGCACCCTGGGAGACGGAACCTACGAGCAGTACTTC 14 . TRBJ2-7 . TRBV5-6
CASSLGGSTDTQYF TGTGCCAGCAGCTTGGGGGGGAGCACAGATACGCAGTATTTT 14 TRBD2 TRBJ2-3 . TRBV9
CASSPGLTGLYYEQYF TGTGCCAGCAGTCCAGGGTTGACAGGGTTATACTACGAGCAGTACTTC 16 TRBD1 TRBJ2-7 . TRBV28
CATSRVLTVTNNEQFF TGTGCCACCAGCAGAGTTCTAACGGTTACCAACAATGAGCAGTTCTTC 16 . TRBJ2-1 . TRBV15
CASSSGETQYF TGTGCCAGCAGCTCAGGGGAGACCCAGTACTTC 11 . TRBJ2-5 . TRBV7-9